A single sample is the source of the 23 T cell receptor beta chains below, sequenced in a study of CD8+CD57+ T cells in acquired aplastic anemia. Profiles of TCR beta VDJ and CDR3 were generated from a genomic DNA template. TCRdb re-called the reads through MiXCR, storing one row per CDR3 protein. The table records around 230,000 distinct CDR3 sequences, approximately 57% of them present only once. The specimen was sorted CD4+, CD8+, or CD8+CD57+ T cells (not recorded which) from PBMCs. The receptors were gathered from a human donor in good health.

The chain joins TRBV10-3 to TRBJ2-1; TRBD2 matches 10 bases. The V segment lost 6 bases and the J segment 0 bases; nucleotides outside the gene matches: 5. CDR1 and CDR2 from the germline V gene are ENHRY and SYGVKD. CDR3 length: 16 residues. CDR3 bases: TGTGCCATCAGCCTAGCGGGGGCTAGCTCCTACAATGAGCAGTTCTTC. Its protein is CAISLAGASSYNEQFF.

The chain carries TRBV7-9 and TRBJ1-4; D gene unclear. This CDR3 has 12 residues. The V gene lost 1 base and the J gene lost 4 bases, with 1 base spanning the gap. Germline CDR1 and CDR2: SEHNR and FQNEAQ (reference sequence). The CDR3 DNA follows: TGTGCCAGCAGCTTAGGTAATGAAAAACTGTTTTTT. Translated, it gives CASSLGNEKLFF.

The chain employs TRBV12-3 or TRBV12-4 and TRBJ1-4, with D unresolved. The CDR3 loop spans 12 amino acids. The germline V and J ends were trimmed by 4 bases and 8 bases, with 8 bases remaining between them. The CDR3 coding sequence is TGTGCCAGCAGTTCGGCCGCCGAAAAACTGTTTTTT. It is translated as CASSSAAEKLFF.

A note on this clonotype: The junction departs from the called germline gene at one end, perhaps through a read error. The chain has TRBV7-9 and TRBJ2-5, with D maybe TRBD2 (5 bases). This CDR3 spans 13 amino acids. CDR1 and CDR2 from the germline V gene are SEHNR and FQNEAQ (reference sequence). In nucleotides, the CDR3 is TGTGCCAGCACGCAGGCTAGAGGGAAGACACAGTACTTC. Amino acid sequence: CASTQARGKTQYF.

On this clonotype itself: One junction end does not reproduce the germline sequence, and a read error may be involved. The V call is TRBV6-4, the J call TRBJ1-6; no reliable D call. The CDR3 is made up of 17 amino acids. CDR1 is MRHNA, CDR2 SNTAGT, per germline. The CDR3, as DNA: TGTGCCAGCAGTTACTCGAGTGTGAGCTCCCATAGTTCACCCCTCCACTTT. Its protein is CASSYSSVSSHSSPLHF.

The V call is TRBV2, the J call TRBJ2-7; TRBD2 aligns across 10 bases. From germline, CDR1 is SNHLY and CDR2 FYNNEI. The CDR3 covers 16 residues. Germline trimming cut 4 bases from V and 6 bases from J; bases unmatched to any gene: 12. The CDR3 is CASSVRQEPSGGEQYF. CDR3 DNA: TGTGCCAGCAGTGTACGACAGGAGCCTAGCGGGGGCGAGCAGTACTTC. Full variable domain (remainder filled in from reference TRBV2 and TRBJ2-7): EPEVTQTPSHQVTQMGQEVILRCVPISNHLYFYWYRQILGQKVEFLVSFYNNEISEKSEIFDDQFSVERPDGSNFTLKIRSTKLEDSAMYFCASSVRQEPSGGEQYFGPGTRLTVT.

This clonotype was counted between two and nine times. The chain couples TRBV7-3 to TRBJ2-3, with 8 positions matching TRBD2. The CDR3 has 15 amino acids. With V trimmed by 7 bases and J by 1 base, 7 bases remained unmatched. In germline, CDR1 is SGHTA, CDR2 FQGTGA. The CDR3 DNA reads as TGTGCCAGCACCTCTACTAGCGGACGCACAGATACGCAGTATTTT. Encoded protein: CASTSTSGRTDTQYF.

As for this clonotype: With a much larger clone just one base away, this may be a read error. This CDR3 is missing its conserved last phenylalanine or tryptophan, likely due to a read error. This sequence joins TRBV27 and TRBJ1-5; TRBD1 might be the D (6 bases). The CDR3 consists of 14 residues. CDR1 is MNHEY, CDR2 SMNVEV, per germline (reference sequence). V lost 5 bases to trimming and J lost 2 bases, with 10 bases between them. The CDR3 protein is CASSPGVGNQPQHV. The CDR3 region has the DNA TGTGCCAGCAGTCCAGGGGTTGGCAATCAGCCCCAGCATGTT.

V usage is TRBV10-3 and J usage is TRBJ1-2, with a possible D match to TRBD1 (6 bases). The CDR3 is 15 amino acids. The V end lost 5 bases, the J end lost 4 bases, and 17 bases lay between the germline ends. CDR1 is ENHRY, CDR2 SYGVKD, per germline. The CDR3: CAISPTGSGVYGYTF. For the CDR3, the DNA is TGTGCCATCAGTCCCACAGGGTCTGGGGTCTATGGCTACACCTTC.

The sample holds a few counts of this clonotype. This chain joins TRBV10-3 and TRBJ1-2, with D unresolved. CDR1 is ENHRY and CDR2 is SYGVKD in the germline V gene. Between the trimmed V and J ends, which lost 0 bases and 1 base, there was a span of 15 bases. The CDR3 is made up of 17 amino acids. CDR3 loop: CAISESGSYRVNYGYTF. CDR3 DNA: TGTGCCATCAGTGAGTCCGGCTCGTATCGGGTTAACTATGGCTACACCTTC.

CDR3 in amino acids: CASSPDLRDPEQYF. The CDR3, as DNA: TGTGCCAGCAGCCCCGATCTCCGGGATCCAGAGCAGTACTTC. The chain couples TRBV7-9 to TRBJ2-7; TRBD2 might be the D (5 bases). The CDR3 covers 14 residues. Deletions cut 5 bases from V and 7 bases from J, with 18 bases between. Germline CDR1 and CDR2: SEHNR and FQNEAQ (reference sequence).

The rearrangement links TRBV29-1 to TRBJ2-4, with D hard to call. The CDR3 contains 13 residues. CDR1 SQVTM and CDR2 ANQGSEA come from the germline V gene. Trimming stripped 2 bases from V and 1 base from J, with 6 bases between. The CDR3 bases are TGCAGCGTTGAATCCGGTGCCAAAAACATTCAGTACTTC. Amino acid sequence: CSVESGAKNIQYF.

The genes are TRBV19 and TRBJ2-3; TRBD1 is a possible D gene (6 bases). V gave up 5 bases and J gave up 3 bases, with 21 bases separating them. The CDR3 runs 17 residues. The germline V gene encodes CDR1 LNHDA and CDR2 SQIVND (reference sequence). In nucleotides, the CDR3 is TGTGCCAGTAGTCCCGGGACACAAGTGGAAGGTACAGATACGCAGTATTTT. Amino acid sequence: CASSPGTQVEGTDTQYF.

The rearrangement joins TRBV7-8 to TRBJ1-2; D is perhaps TRBD1 (5 bases). This CDR3 has 14 residues. Germline V gives CDR1 SGHVS, CDR2 FQNEAQ. The germline V and J ends were trimmed by 1 base and 2 bases, with 8 bases remaining between them. CDR3 in amino acids: CASSLDNRNYGYTF. CDR3 sequence (DNA): TGTGCCAGCAGCTTAGATAACAGGAACTATGGCTACACCTTC.

This clonotype has just a few counts. This chain links TRBV2 with TRBJ1-2; D call uncertain. V lost 8 bases and J lost 0, with 10 bases in between. Germline assignment: CDR1 SNHLY and CDR2 FYNNEI. The CDR3 runs to 13 residues. CDR3 coding DNA: TGTGCCAGCTCACCTCGTACTAACTATGGCTACACCTTC. Translated, it gives CASSPRTNYGYTF.

This clonotype was seen ten or more times. CDR3 region: CSVEAASGGNYEQYF. Here the CDR3 DNA reads TGCAGCGTTGAAGCGGCGAGCGGGGGGAACTACGAGCAGTACTTC. The chain has TRBV29-1 and TRBJ2-7; 9 positions agree with TRBD2. After removal of 1 base from V and 3 bases from J, the junction contained 7 bases not matched to a gene. Germline V gene sequence: CDR1 SQVTM, CDR2 ANQGSEA. CDR3 length: 15 residues.

This rearrangement joins TRBV9 to TRBJ2-1; 10 nucleotides agree with TRBD2. CDR1 and CDR2 (germline): SGDLS, YYNGEE. The V segment lost 3 bases and the J segment 7 bases; nucleotides outside the gene matches: 7. The CDR3 has 15 residues. In DNA, the CDR3 is TGTGCCAGCAGCGCCGAAGCGGGGGGGCTAAATGAGCAGTTCTTC. It encodes CASSAEAGGLNEQFF.

This clonotype was seen many times. The chain links TRBV4-2 to TRBJ2-3; 13 nucleotides agree with TRBD2. J gave up 6 bases and V 1 base, and 13 bases lay outside the gene matches. The CDR3 covers 19 residues. From germline, CDR1 is LGHNA and CDR2 YNFKEQ. The CDR3 nucleotides read TGTGCCAGCAGCCAAGTTGGGCCCGGGACTAGCGGGGAGGTGGATACGCAGTATTTT. Its protein product is CASSQVGPGTSGEVDTQYF.

The chain uses TRBV10-2 and TRBJ2-5, with D unresolved. Germline CDR1 reads WSHSY; CDR2 reads SAAADI. CDR3 length: 12 residues. V shed 2 bases and J shed 7 bases, with 8 bases lying between them. DNA for the CDR3: TGCGCCAGCAGTGAGATCCCGGGGACCCAGTACTTC. Translation: CASSEIPGTQYF.

The rearrangement links TRBV29-1 to TRBJ1-2; D is unresolved. Germline CDR1 reads SQVTM; CDR2 reads ANQGSEA. The CDR3 spans 11 residues. V lost 4 bases, J lost 8 bases, and 11 bases lay in between. The CDR3 DNA is TGCAGCGTTGCCCGGGAGGGAGGCTACACCTTC. It encodes CSVAREGGYTF.

This clonotype showed up many times. This chain links TRBV2 with TRBJ2-7; D is tentatively TRBD1 or TRBD2 (6 bases each). The CDR3 contains 14 residues. Between the trimmed V and J ends, which lost 0 bases and 6 bases, there was a span of 12 bases. Germline V gene lookup returns CDR1 SNHLY and CDR2 FYNNEI. This chain's CDR3 is CASSEAAQGGEQYF. The CDR3 region has the DNA TGTGCCAGCAGTGAAGCGGCACAGGGAGGCGAGCAGTACTTC.

The chain uses TRBV20-1 and TRBJ2-3; 10 bases map to TRBD2. The germline V gene has CDR1 DFQATT and CDR2 SNEGSKA (reference sequence). V was clipped by 1 base and J by 4 bases; unmatched bases: 11. The CDR3 consists of 17 residues. The CDR3 spells CSARVPRTSGRPDTQYF. In DNA form, the CDR3 reads TGCAGTGCTAGAGTCCCCCGGACTAGCGGTCGACCAGATACGCAGTATTTT.

V is TRBV19 and J is TRBJ1-4; no definite D call. CDR1 is LNHDA, CDR2 SQIVND, per germline (reference sequence). CDR3 length equals 13 residues. The V end was cut by 6 bases, the J end by 0 bases, with 5 bases between. CDR3 loop: CASRRATNEKLFF. The DNA for the CDR3 is TGTGCCAGTAGACGGGCAACTAATGAAAAACTGTTTTTT.